The rows below give T cell receptor beta chains drawn from one sample of a study of cytomegalovirus exposure and HLA in healthy donors. Measured with immunoSEQ multiplex PCR; TCRdb has only the in-frame clones, and not every one. The table shows approximately 190,000 clones, with 70% to 85% occurring only once. The source material was PBMCs. Source of these receptors: a man aged 40-50 years in good health and CMV-seropositive. Each CDR3 is given with its conserved first and last residue. Each record gives: V gene, clone size, CDR3 protein. Some rows have no size entry. The others give once, few or many, or a class for an expanded clone.

v_call: TRBV6-5; clone_size: -; cdr3_aa: CASSGTGASNEKLFF
v_call: TRBV5-6; clone_size: -; cdr3_aa: CASSRRMTGSYEQYF
v_call: TRBV4-2; clone_size: -; cdr3_aa: CASSQETQTGQETQYF
v_call: TRBV5-6; clone_size: -; cdr3_aa: CASSLGVATISIAKNIQYF
v_call: TRBV7-9; clone_size: -; cdr3_aa: CASSGQFSYEQYF
v_call: TRBV4-3; clone_size: once; cdr3_aa: CASSQEGHGMNSPLHF
v_call: TRBV6-1; clone_size: -; cdr3_aa: CASSRPTGADGYTF
v_call: TRBV12-5; clone_size: -; cdr3_aa: CASGPGQGFEAFF
v_call: TRBV4-1; clone_size: -; cdr3_aa: CASSQEGTGYYNEQFF
v_call: TRBV10-3; clone_size: -; cdr3_aa: CATLPTGTSSYNEQFF
v_call: TRBV19; clone_size: -; cdr3_aa: CASSSGLVGGDTQYF
v_call: TRBV9; clone_size: -; cdr3_aa: CASSAPSSGIGFYDEQFF
v_call: TRBV7-2; clone_size: once; cdr3_aa: CASSLFADRVTGANVLTF
v_call: TRBV27; clone_size: -; cdr3_aa: CASSSVGTSALGGQYF
v_call: TRBV5-1; clone_size: -; cdr3_aa: CASSKDSMNTEAFF
v_call: TRBV27; clone_size: -; cdr3_aa: CASSLEGTYNEQFF
v_call: TRBV27; clone_size: -; cdr3_aa: CASSAGTTTYEQYF
v_call: TRBV7-9; clone_size: -; cdr3_aa: CASRAGTVPTEQYF
v_call: TRBV2; clone_size: few; cdr3_aa: CATDVGGGGDEQYF
v_call: TRBV7-9; clone_size: few; cdr3_aa: CASGLWSPGTGGTEAFF
v_call: TRBV28; clone_size: -; cdr3_aa: CASSSRISGRATKKQYF
v_call: TRBV28; clone_size: -; cdr3_aa: CASGTSGEQYF
v_call: TRBV10-3; clone_size: few; cdr3_aa: CAISPGQSTGELFF
v_call: TRBV6-5; clone_size: once; cdr3_aa: CASSYSEVEQYF
v_call: TRBV9; clone_size: -; cdr3_aa: CASGQSHSGANVLTF
v_call: TRBV27; clone_size: -; cdr3_aa: CASSPQLGWGADTQYF
v_call: TRBV2; clone_size: -; cdr3_aa: CASRAGTGNTIYF
v_call: TRBV7-2; clone_size: -; cdr3_aa: CASSQRETQYF
v_call: TRBV28; clone_size: -; cdr3_aa: CASSLPQVVEKLFF
v_call: TRBV5-1; clone_size: -; cdr3_aa: CASRQGRDEQFF
v_call: TRBV28; clone_size: few; cdr3_aa: CASRAGTGIEQYF
v_call: TRBV5-6; clone_size: -; cdr3_aa: CASSPQGFEVVSPLHF
v_call: TRBV5-1; clone_size: few; cdr3_aa: CASTPGQAMGEQFF
v_call: TRBV10-3; clone_size: -; cdr3_aa: CASSLGLAGGKETQYF
v_call: TRBV15; clone_size: -; cdr3_aa: CATSREGLAGGSDTQYF
v_call: TRBV19; clone_size: -; cdr3_aa: CASSIVDRSGGYTF
v_call: TRBV5-1; clone_size: -; cdr3_aa: CASSLDRVRGYTF
v_call: TRBV4-1; clone_size: once; cdr3_aa: CASSQATGHYGYTF
v_call: TRBV18; clone_size: -; cdr3_aa: CASSPPGGLAGTSTDTQYF
v_call: TRBV28; clone_size: -; cdr3_aa: CASSADRPSYEQYF
v_call: TRBV21-1; clone_size: -; cdr3_aa: CASSKAGDTSGGDEQFF
v_call: TRBV5-8; clone_size: -; cdr3_aa: CASRRQASTNEKLFF
v_call: TRBV30; clone_size: -; cdr3_aa: CAGGTGKSSEQYF
v_call: TRBV7-8; clone_size: -; cdr3_aa: CASSQPGLYNEQFF
v_call: TRBV5-1; clone_size: few; cdr3_aa: CASSARSLVARSHNEQFF
v_call: TRBV4-3; clone_size: -; cdr3_aa: CASSQEGKREGNEQFF
v_call: TRBV11-2; clone_size: -; cdr3_aa: CATGGGTGNTEAFF
v_call: TRBV27; clone_size: once; cdr3_aa: CASSSLAVTYEQYF
v_call: TRBV6-6; clone_size: -; cdr3_aa: CAIRPLSPNEQFF
v_call: TRBV11-2; clone_size: -; cdr3_aa: CASSPPRQGLAEAFF
v_call: TRBV2; clone_size: -; cdr3_aa: CASRKVGAGTGELFF
v_call: TRBV7-2; clone_size: -; cdr3_aa: CASSSRAGSYGELFF
v_call: TRBV11-2; clone_size: -; cdr3_aa: CASSSPGGTGNEKLFF
v_call: TRBV6-6; clone_size: -; cdr3_aa: CASSRRGQGLYEQYF
v_call: TRBV14; clone_size: -; cdr3_aa: CASSQGQGLSYEQYF
v_call: TRBV9; clone_size: -; cdr3_aa: CASSPPFSGTQYF
v_call: TRBV7-6; clone_size: -; cdr3_aa: CASSLVAGGTDTQYF
v_call: TRBV4-3; clone_size: -; cdr3_aa: CASSPILTGPNEQFF
v_call: TRBV5-4; clone_size: -; cdr3_aa: CASSAGGKRGTGELFF
v_call: TRBV29-1; clone_size: -; cdr3_aa: CSVEGLPNEQFF